The 28 T cell receptor beta chains below were found in one sample sequenced in a study of blood T cell repertoires in COVID-19. Assay: immunoSEQ multiplex PCR; the TCRdb copy retains only in-frame clones and omits some. The table records around 260,000 clones, over 75% of them present only once. The sequenced sample was peripheral blood. The source of these receptors is a human donor in a cohort sampled during active COVID-19.

This clone was seen a few times. The chain has TRBV19 and TRBJ2-3; no reliable D call. The CDR3 loop spans 13 amino acids. V lost 11 bases, J lost 3 bases, and 15 bases lay in between. Germline CDR1 reads LNHDA; CDR2 reads SQIVND (reference sequence). CDR3 sequence reads: CASRAGQTDTQYF. DNA for the CDR3: TGTGCCTCACGCGCAGGTCAGACAGATACGCAGTATTTT.

The rearrangement joins TRBV27 to TRBJ1-4, with 10 bases that match TRBD1. The CDR3 loop spans 15 amino acids. Trimming took 5 bases from V and 13 from J; bases not matched to a gene: 13. Germline V CDR1 and CDR2: MNHEY, SMNVEV (reference sequence). The chain's CDR3 is CASSAKPGQGFPLFF. CDR3 DNA: TGTGCCAGCAGTGCCAAACCGGGACAGGGGTTCCCACTGTTTTTT.

V usage is TRBV23-1 and J usage is TRBJ1-5, with 8 nucleotides matching TRBD1. TRBV23-1 is annotated as an ORF whose role is uncertain. The length of the CDR3 is 16 residues. Trimming at V came to 2 bases and at J to 1 base, leaving 4 bases not matched to a gene. The DNA for the CDR3 is TGCGCCAGCAGTCAAGGACAGGGACGGAGCAATCAGCCCCAGCATTTT. Translated, it gives CASSQGQGRSNQPQHF.

Written as DNA, the CDR3 is TGTGCCAGCAAGGCCGGGCGGGGACCAGTGGATACGCAGTATTTT. Its protein is CASKAGRGPVDTQYF. The rearrangement uses TRBV3-1 (or the pseudogene TRBV3-2) and TRBJ2-3; D is possibly TRBD2 (6 bases). With 7 bases removed from V and 6 bases from J, the gap between germline ends came to 20 bases. CDR3 length: 15 amino acids. CDR1 is LGHDT and CDR2 is YNNKEL in the germline V gene (reference sequence).

This rearrangement joins TRBV18 to TRBJ2-5; 8 bases match TRBD2. The CDR3 length is 14 residues. Trimming removed 3 bases from V and 7 bases from J; junction bases left unmatched: 7. CDR1 KGHSH and CDR2 LQKENI come from the germline V gene. CDR3 bases: TGTGCCAGCTCACCGAGCAGCGGGAGTGGGACCCAGTACTTC. Its translation is CASSPSSGSGTQYF.

The chain has TRBV3-1 (or the pseudogene TRBV3-2) and TRBJ2-7; possible D gene TRBD2, 5 bases. This CDR3 is built from 13 residues. V was trimmed by 3 bases and J by 5 bases, leaving 11 bases between them. Germline V gene sequence: CDR1 LGHDT, CDR2 YNNKEL (reference sequence). The CDR3 nucleotides are TGTGCCAGCAGCCATTTTTCTAGCAACGAGCAGTACTTC. It translates to CASSHFSSNEQYF.

To note about this clone: The sample holds other DNA sequences that translate to the same CDR3. The chain couples TRBV5-1 to TRBJ2-5; TRBD2 matches at 7 bases. CDR1 and CDR2 from the germline V gene are SGHRS and YFSETQ. The CDR3 sequence is 15 residues long. After removal of 0 bases from V and 1 base from J, the junction contained 3 bases not matched to a gene. The CDR3 bases are TGCGCCAGCAGCTTGGCCGGCGGGAGCCAAGAGACCCAGTACTTC. Amino acids: CASSLAGGSQETQYF.

The rearrangement uses TRBV3-1 (or the pseudogene TRBV3-2) and TRBJ2-7; perhaps TRBD2 as D (5 bases). V was shortened by 4 bases and J by 1 base, with 8 bases between the two germline ends. This CDR3 has 13 residues. Germline loops: CDR1 LGHDT, CDR2 YNNKEL (reference sequence). CDR3 protein: CASSRTPSYEQYF. DNA of the CDR3: TGTGCCAGCAGCCGGACTCCTTCCTACGAGCAGTACTTC.

This clone was seen more than once but under ten times. The chain recombines TRBV6-1 with TRBJ2-2; 10 positions agree with TRBD1. The CDR3 consists of 15 residues. Trimming at V came to 3 bases and at J to 6 bases, leaving 4 bases not matched to a gene. Germline CDR1 MNHNS, CDR2 SASEGT. CDR3 amino acids: CASSDGTGVPGELFF. The CDR3, as DNA: TGTGCCAGCAGTGATGGGACAGGGGTTCCCGGGGAGCTGTTTTTT.

The CDR3 sequence: CASSVGSVRTEAFF. DNA for the CDR3: TGTGCCAGCAGCGTGGGGAGTGTGAGGACTGAAGCTTTCTTT. V is TRBV9 and J is TRBJ1-1; unclear D gene. The germline gives CDR1 SGDLS, CDR2 YYNGEE. This CDR3 has 14 residues. The ends were cut back, 2 bases at V and 5 bases at J, with 13 bases in the middle.

The chain links TRBV12-3 or TRBV12-4 to TRBJ2-7; the match to TRBD1 covers 7 bases. This CDR3 has 12 residues. V lost 10 bases and J lost 9; bases outside the gene matches: 12. CDR3 nucleotide sequence: TGTGCCACCCGTTTAGGTGGGACAGTGCAGTACTTC. It yields the protein CATRLGGTVQYF.

This chain connects TRBV30 to TRBJ1-1; TRBD1 matches 9 bases. The CDR3 length is 11 residues. From germline, CDR1 is GTSNPN and CDR2 SVGIG (reference sequence). The V segment lost 5 bases and the J segment 9 bases; nucleotides outside the gene matches: 4. The CDR3 DNA sequence: TGTGCCTGGGCGGGACAGGGTAAAGCTTTCTTT. This gives the protein CAWAGQGKAFF.

The sample holds one count of this clone. This sample also contains other DNA sequences that code for the same CDR3. This chain joins TRBV7-2 and TRBJ2-7; 8 nucleotides align to TRBD2. CDR3 length: 14 amino acids. With 2 bases clipped from V and 6 bases from J, the junction kept 6 bases outside the gene matches. Germline V lookup: CDR1 SGHTA, CDR2 FQGNSA. In DNA form, the CDR3 reads TGTGCCAGCAGCTTAAAACTCCGGGAGGGCGAGCAGTACTTC. Its translation is CASSLKLREGEQYF.

V and J are TRBV18 and TRBJ2-3; maybe TRBD1 (5 bases). The V end lost 4 bases, the J end lost 2 bases, and 13 bases lay between the germline ends. The CDR3 runs 15 residues. Germline assignment: CDR1 KGHSH and CDR2 LQKENI. Written as DNA, the CDR3 is TGTGCCAGCTCACTACGACAGAGTATCACAGATACGCAGTATTTT. It encodes CASSLRQSITDTQYF.

V usage is TRBV24-1 and J usage is TRBJ1-5; TRBD1 might be the D (5 bases). Between the trimmed V and J ends, which lost 7 bases and 6 bases, there was a span of 18 bases. Germline loops: CDR1 KGHDR, CDR2 SFDVKD. The CDR3 totals 15 residues. The CDR3 sequence is CATSSPREPGQPQHF. The CDR3 DNA follows: TGTGCCACCAGCAGCCCCAGGGAACCCGGTCAGCCCCAGCATTTT.

The chain links TRBV4-3 to TRBJ1-2; 7 bases agree with TRBD1. CDR1 is LGHNA and CDR2 is YSLEER in the germline V gene. The trim removed 0 bases at V and 8 bases at J, leaving 3 bases unmatched. The CDR3 is 13 residues long. The CDR3 spells CASSQETGIGYTF. In DNA form, the CDR3 reads TGCGCCAGCAGCCAAGAGACAGGGATCGGCTACACCTTC.

V and J are TRBV6-5 and TRBJ1-1; 8 bases fit TRBD1. The length of the CDR3 is 15 residues. Trimming cost V 6 bases and J 1 base; bases outside gene matches: 7. CDR1 and CDR2 (germline): MNHEY, SVGAGI. CDR3 DNA: TGTGCCAGCAGGACCGACAGGGGCCCGAACACTGAAGCTTTCTTT. This translates into CASRTDRGPNTEAFF.

This clone was seen only once. The chain uses TRBV7-9 and TRBJ2-2; 8 positions match TRBD1. The germline V gene has CDR1 SEHNR and CDR2 FQNEAQ (reference sequence). This CDR3 is 17 amino acids long. With V trimmed by 0 bases and J by 4 bases, 7 bases remained unmatched. DNA for the CDR3: TGTGCCAGCAGCTTAGCCCCGACAGGGGTACTCACCGGGGAGCTGTTTTTT. Translation: CASSLAPTGVLTGELFF. The full variable domain, with the rest looked up from reference TRBV7-9 and TRBJ2-2, is DTGVSQNPRHKITKRGQNVTFRCDPISEHNRLYWYRQTLGQGPEFLTYFQNEAQLEKSRLLSDRFSAERPKGSFSTLEIQRTEQGDSAMYLCASSLAPTGVLTGELFFGEGSRLTVL.

The CDR3 nucleotides read TGCGCCAGCAGCTCTAGCGGGAGCTCCTACGAGCAGTACTTC. This sequence encodes CASSSSGSSYEQYF. This chain links TRBV5-1 with TRBJ2-7; 10 nucleotides match TRBD2. The junction had 0 bases not matched to a gene; V was cut back by 3 bases and J by 0 bases. From germline, CDR1 is SGHRS and CDR2 YFSETQ. The CDR3 runs 14 residues.

V and J are TRBV5-1 and TRBJ2-7; 7 bases align to TRBD2. The CDR3 spans 16 residues. The V segment lost 0 bases and the J segment 1 base; nucleotides outside the gene matches: 7. The germline gives CDR1 SGHRS, CDR2 YFSETQ. CDR3 residues: CASSLGAAGASYEQYF. The CDR3 DNA reads as TGCGCCAGCAGCTTGGGGGCGGCGGGAGCTTCCTACGAGCAGTACTTC.

The rearrangement links TRBV6-5 to TRBJ1-2; D uncertain. The CDR3 is made up of 15 amino acids. Germline CDR1 reads MNHEY; CDR2 reads SVGAGI. With 0 bases removed from V and 7 bases from J, the gap between germline ends came to 15 bases. This CDR3 reads CASSYSLGAGSGYTF. CDR3 bases: TGTGCCAGCAGTTACTCGCTGGGTGCAGGTAGTGGCTACACCTTC.

This chain joins TRBV3-1 (or the pseudogene TRBV3-2) and TRBJ2-2, with 13 bases lining up with TRBD2. Germline lookup yields CDR1 LGHDT and CDR2 YNNKEL (reference sequence). The V gene end was trimmed by 5 bases and the J gene end by 5 bases; junction bases not matched to a gene: 5. This CDR3 has 16 residues. The CDR3 spells CASSYPGLAGTGELFF. In DNA, the CDR3 is TGTGCCAGCAGCTACCCGGGACTAGCGGGGACCGGGGAGCTGTTTTTT.

This clone has a single count. This chain uses TRBV2 with TRBJ2-2; 7 positions match TRBD1. CDR3 length equals 15 residues. Germline V lookup: CDR1 SNHLY, CDR2 FYNNEI. Germline trimming cut 6 bases from V and 0 bases from J; bases unmatched to any gene: 4. CDR3 nucleotides: TGTGCCAGCAGAACAGGGGAAGCGAACACCGGGGAGCTGTTTTTT. Amino acid sequence: CASRTGEANTGELFF.

The chain is built from TRBV19 and TRBJ2-1; weak D call: TRBD2 (6 bases). V lost 5 bases and J lost 7, with 21 bases in between. Germline CDR1 is LNHDA and CDR2 is SQIVND (reference sequence). The CDR3 is 16 amino acids. The CDR3 nucleotides read TGTGCCAGTAGTGGACATCAGGCGGGGACCCTTAATGAGCAGTTCTTC. Protein product: CASSGHQAGTLNEQFF.

The genes are TRBV6-6 and TRBJ1-5, with a possible D match to TRBD1 (5 bases). Per germline, CDR1 MNHNY and CDR2 SVGAGI (reference sequence). The CDR3 has 14 residues. V was shortened by 8 bases and J by 5 bases, with 16 bases between the two germline ends. CDR3 bases: TGTGCCAGCTCCCAGGTAGGGGCGGATCAGCCCCAGCATTTT. This gives the protein CASSQVGADQPQHF.

The chain couples TRBV5-4 to TRBJ2-5, with TRBD2 as a possible D gene (6 bases). CDR3 length: 17 residues. Germline V gene lookup returns CDR1 SGHNT and CDR2 YYREEE (reference sequence). Trimming took 0 bases from V and 4 from J, leaving 19 bases between them. The CDR3 nucleotides are TGTGCCAGCAGCTTGGCTATAGCGGTAACCAAGGGAGAGACCCAGTACTTC. This gives the protein CASSLAIAVTKGETQYF.

The chain employs TRBV27 and TRBJ2-1, with 9 bases that match TRBD1. The trim removed 4 bases at V and 7 bases at J, leaving 11 bases unmatched. Germline V gives CDR1 MNHEY, CDR2 SMNVEV (reference sequence). This CDR3 has 16 residues. CDR3 DNA sequence: TGTGCCAGCAGTTCTTGGGACAGGGTGGGAGGTAATGAGCAGTTCTTC. It is translated as CASSSWDRVGGNEQFF.

J is TRBJ1-2 and V is TRBV18; no firm D call. The germline gives CDR1 KGHSH, CDR2 LQKENI. V was shortened by 3 bases and J by 0 bases, with 5 bases between the two germline ends. This CDR3 contains 13 residues. The CDR3 DNA reads TGTGCCAGCTCACCTCCCGCTAACTATGGCTACACCTTC. It is translated as CASSPPANYGYTF. Combining the CDR3 with reference TRBV18 and TRBJ1-2 gives the whole variable domain NAGVMQNPRHLVRRRGQEARLRCSPMKGHSHVYWYRQLPEEGLKFMVYLQKENIIDESGMPKERFSAEFPKEGPSILRIQQVVRGDSAAYFCASSPPANYGYTFGSGTRLTVV.